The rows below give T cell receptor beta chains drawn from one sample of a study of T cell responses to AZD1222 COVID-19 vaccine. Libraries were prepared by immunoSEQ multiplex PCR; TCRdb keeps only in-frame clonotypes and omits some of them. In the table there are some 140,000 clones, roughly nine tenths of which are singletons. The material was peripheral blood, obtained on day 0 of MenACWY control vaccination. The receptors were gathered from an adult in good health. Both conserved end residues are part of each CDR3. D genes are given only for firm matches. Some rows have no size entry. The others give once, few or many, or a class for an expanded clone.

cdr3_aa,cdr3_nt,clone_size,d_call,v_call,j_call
CASSPQGASSTDTQYF,TGCGCCAGCAGCCCACAGGGTGCATCTAGCACAGATACGCAGTATTTT,once,.,TRBV5-1,TRBJ2-3
CASSPGDSEPSNYGYTF,TGTGCCAGCAGCCCAGGGGACAGCGAGCCATCTAACTATGGCTACACCTTC,.,.,TRBV21-1,TRBJ1-2
CATSDPGLAGAYEQYF,TGTGCCACCAGTGACCCAGGACTAGCGGGAGCCTACGAGCAGTACTTC,.,TRBD2,TRBV24-1,TRBJ2-7
CASSFGDRAYGYTF,TGTGCCAGCAGCTTCGGGGACAGGGCTTATGGCTACACCTTC,.,TRBD1,TRBV5-6,TRBJ1-2
CASSPGQGTDTQYF,TGCGCCAGCAGTCCGGGACAGGGCACAGATACGCAGTATTTT,.,TRBD1,TRBV5-1,TRBJ2-3
CASSRQGGHRIQETQYF,TGTGCCAGCAGTAGACAGGGGGGACACAGGATCCAAGAGACCCAGTACTTC,.,TRBD1,TRBV25-1,TRBJ2-5
CASSPLRGSYNEQFF,TGTGCCAGCAGTCCCCTGAGGGGCTCCTACAATGAGCAGTTCTTC,.,.,TRBV28,TRBJ2-1
CARLDRGTANYGYTF,TGTGCCAGATTGGACAGGGGGACGGCTAACTATGGCTACACCTTC,.,TRBD1,TRBV2,TRBJ1-2
CASSESRQGSSPLHF,TGTGCCAGCAGTGAAAGCCGACAGGGTTCCTCACCCCTCCACTTT,.,TRBD1,TRBV27,TRBJ1-6
CASSPKTTSGTPGELFF,TGTGCCAGCTCCCCTAAAACGACTAGCGGGACCCCCGGGGAGCTGTTTTTT,.,TRBD2,TRBV18,TRBJ2-2
CASSQGVGTEPNQPQHF,TGCGCCAGCAGCCAAGGGGTCGGTACGGAGCCCAATCAGCCCCAGCATTTT,.,.,TRBV4-3,TRBJ1-5
CASSILAATNYGYTF,TGTGCCAGTAGTATATTAGCAGCAACTAACTATGGCTACACCTTC,.,.,TRBV19,TRBJ1-2
CTSPRPYTGELFF,TGCACCAGCCCGAGACCATACACCGGGGAGCTGTTTTTT,.,.,TRBV1,TRBJ2-2
CASSSFRATNEKLFF,TGTGCCAGCAGTTCCTTTCGTGCAACTAATGAAAAACTGTTTTTT,.,.,TRBV6-5,TRBJ1-4
CSASPTGGNYGYTF,TGCAGTGCTAGTCCTACGGGGGGTAACTATGGCTACACCTTC,.,.,TRBV20-1,TRBJ1-2
CASSSTGETQYF,TGTGCCAGCAGTTCCACAGGAGAGACCCAGTACTTC,.,.,TRBV2,TRBJ2-5
CASTQGRGSGANVLTF,TGTGCCAGTACCCAGGGTAGAGGCTCTGGGGCCAACGTCCTGACTTTC,.,.,TRBV19,TRBJ2-6
CASSFGQATDTQYF,TGTGCCAGCAGCTTTGGGCAGGCCACAGATACGCAGTATTTT,.,.,TRBV7-3,TRBJ2-3
CASSPTGKKVMNTEAFF,TGTGCCAGCAGCCCAACAGGGAAAAAGGTCATGAACACTGAAGCTTTCTTT,.,.,TRBV7-9,TRBJ1-1
CATSRDGNEKLFF,TGTGCCACCAGCAGGGACGGTAATGAAAAACTGTTTTTT,.,.,TRBV15,TRBJ1-4
CASSATTSGYEQYF,TGTGCCAGCAGCGCCACAACTAGCGGCTACGAGCAGTACTTC,.,TRBD2,TRBV9,TRBJ2-7
CASSATGTGTGYTF,TGTGCCAGCAGTGCCACCGGGACAGGGACTGGCTACACCTTC,.,TRBD1,TRBV2,TRBJ1-2
CASSLNGVLETQYF,TGCGCCAGCAGCTTGAACGGGGTCCTGGAGACCCAGTACTTC,.,.,TRBV5-1,TRBJ2-5
CSGRNTEAFF,TGCAGCGGGCGGAACACTGAAGCTTTCTTT,.,.,TRBV29-1,TRBJ1-1